A single sample gave rise to the 24 T cell receptor beta chains below, sequenced in a study of T cell repertoires in cytomegalovirus infection. No antigen has been assigned to these receptors. From the reads, TCRdb called clonotypes with MiXCR, one entry per CDR3 protein. The sample comprises fewer than 25,000 distinct CDR3 sequences, more than 20% of which are singletons, and approximately 91% rests with the top ten. Sequenced here: CD8+ T cells from cultured PBMCs, sampled from culture after CMV antigen stimulation. Receptors were obtained from a human donor in good health (CMV status not recorded). Some clones in this sample may be carry-over from other donors' samples.

In this sample, this clonotype turned up many times. The rearrangement uses TRBV6-6 and TRBJ1-2, with 7 bases lining up with TRBD1. This CDR3 has 12 amino acids. Germline CDR1 is MNHNY and CDR2 is SVGAGI (reference sequence). J gave up 13 bases and V 2 bases, and 7 bases lay outside the gene matches. CDR3 sequence: CASSYGDSKGTF. The DNA for the CDR3 is TGTGCCAGCAGTTACGGGGACAGCAAAGGCACCTTC.

V and J are TRBV12-3 or TRBV12-4 and TRBJ2-2; 7 bases map to TRBD2. V lost 6 bases and J lost 4; bases outside the gene matches: 11. This CDR3 spans 16 amino acids. Here the CDR3 DNA reads TGTGCCAGCAGACCCTTTGCGGGGGAGGTCACCGGGGAGCTGTTTTTT. The encoded protein is CASRPFAGEVTGELFF.

The sample holds a few counts of this clonotype. V and J are TRBV6-1 and TRBJ1-2; 7 nucleotides align to TRBD1. Germline CDR1 MNHNS, CDR2 SASEGT. The CDR3 sequence is 16 residues long. The V segment lost 6 bases and the J segment 0 bases; nucleotides outside the gene matches: 10. The CDR3 nucleotides are TGTGCCAGCAGCCCTACGGGACAGAGCTCTAACTATGGCTACACCTTC. Its translation is CASSPTGQSSNYGYTF.

In this sample, this clonotype turned up many times. The chain employs TRBV7-2 and TRBJ2-7, with D possibly matching TRBD2 (6 bases). Trimming left V 0 bases short and J 4 bases short, with 13 bases between. The CDR3 loop spans 15 amino acids. Germline lookup yields CDR1 SGHTA and CDR2 FQGNSA. This CDR3 is CASSLAQMGGYEQYF. The CDR3 bases are TGTGCCAGCAGCTTAGCGCAAATGGGGGGTTACGAGCAGTACTTC. The full variable domain, in which reference TRBV7-2 and TRBJ2-7 provide the parts outside the CDR3, is GAGVSQSPSNKVTEKGKDVELRCDPISGHTALYWYRQSLGQGLEFLIYFQGNSAPDKSGLPSDRFSAERTGGSVSTLTIQRTQQEDSAVYLCASSLAQMGGYEQYFGPGTRLTVT.

This clonotype showed up many times. The chain combines TRBV6-1 with TRBJ2-1; TRBD1 aligns across 10 bases. Germline trimming cut 7 bases from V and 6 bases from J; bases unmatched to any gene: 6. CDR3 size: 14 residues. Germline values: CDR1 MNHNS, CDR2 SASEGT. CDR3 in DNA: TGTGCCAGCACCGGGACAGGGGAGGTCAATGAGCAGTTCTTC. Amino acid sequence: CASTGTGEVNEQFF.

This clonotype occurred a few times. The rearrangement links TRBV7-3 to TRBJ1-2; possibly TRBD1 for D (6 bases). The CDR3 spans 14 residues. Trimming removed 2 bases at V and 3 bases at J, with 10 bases between. Looked up from germline, CDR1 is SGHTA and CDR2 is FQGTGA. CDR3 coding DNA: TGTGCCAGCAGCTTACAGAGGACAGACTATGGCTACACCTTC. Protein: CASSLQRTDYGYTF.

The J gene is TRBJ2-3, the V gene TRBV7-2; D is undetermined. V lost 1 base and J 0 bases, leaving 8 bases between the germline ends. The CDR3 is 15 residues long. Germline-derived CDR1 and CDR2 are SGHTA and FQGNSA. CDR3 in amino acids: CASSLEVISTDTQYF. CDR3 bases: TGTGCCAGCAGCTTAGAAGTCATCAGCACAGATACGCAGTATTTT.

J is TRBJ2-1 and V is TRBV7-9, with 10 bases aligning to TRBD2. J was trimmed by 1 base and V by 5 bases; bases with no gene match: 5. Germline V CDR1 and CDR2: SEHNR, FQNEAQ (reference sequence). The CDR3 runs to 16 residues. DNA of the CDR3: TGTGCCAGCAGCCCTACTAGCGGGGTTTCCTACAATGAGCAGTTCTTC. Its translation: CASSPTSGVSYNEQFF.

This clonotype was seen repeatedly, ten times or more. The V call is TRBV7-8, the J call TRBJ2-3, with 8 bases aligning to TRBD1. The CDR3 is 15 residues long. Germline loops: CDR1 SGHVS, CDR2 FQNEAQ. V lost 5 bases to trimming and J lost 3 bases; unmatched junction nucleotides: 7. CDR3 region: CASSISGQVTDTQYF. In DNA, the CDR3 is TGTGCCAGCAGCATATCGGGACAGGTTACAGATACGCAGTATTTT.

The V and J genes are TRBV7-2 and TRBJ1-2, with 12 nucleotides matching TRBD1. The CDR3 length is 15 residues. Germline V lookup: CDR1 SGHTA, CDR2 FQGNSA. Unmatched junction bases numbered 8, after V lost 4 bases and J lost 8 bases. The CDR3 loop reads CASSSGTGGGRGYTF. The CDR3 nucleotides are TGTGCCAGCAGCTCCGGGACAGGGGGCGGGCGAGGCTACACCTTC.

The chain is built from TRBV28 and TRBJ2-5; D ambiguous. V lost 3 bases and J lost 3, with 8 bases in between. Germline lookup yields CDR1 MDHEN and CDR2 SYDVKM. The CDR3 totals 13 residues. Here the CDR3 DNA reads TGTGCCAGCAGTTTTGTAGGAGAAGAGACCCAGTACTTC. Its translation is CASSFVGEETQYF.

A remark on this clonotype: A read error may account for a junction end that differs from germline. The chain has TRBV28 and TRBJ2-3; D possibly uses TRBD1 or TRBD2 (5 bases each). CDR3 length equals 17 residues. Germline CDR1 and CDR2: MDHEN and SYDVKM. The CDR3 nucleotides are TGTGCCAGCAGGTTGGACTGGTTGGGGCTAACCACAGCTACGCCGTATTTT. It yields the protein CASRLDWLGLTTATPYF.

The CDR3 is CASSLGQGEAFF. CDR3 DNA sequence: TGTGCCAGCAGCCTAGGACAGGGCGAAGCTTTCTTT. This chain uses TRBV6-1 with TRBJ1-1; 8 bases are a match to TRBD1. Germline V gene lookup returns CDR1 MNHNS and CDR2 SASEGT. Trimming removed 6 bases from V and 8 bases from J; junction bases left unmatched: 5. This CDR3 is 12 amino acids long.

The CDR3 protein is CASSGPGQVSYEQYF. The CDR3 DNA follows: TGTGCCAGCAGTGGACCGGGACAGGTCTCCTACGAGCAGTACTTC. The J gene is TRBJ2-7, the V gene TRBV6-1; 8 positions match TRBD1. Germline CDR1 and CDR2: MNHNS and SASEGT. The CDR3 extends over 15 amino acids. J was trimmed by 0 bases and V by 4 bases; bases with no gene match: 5.

Within the sample, this clonotype is medium-sized (0.01 to 0.1%). CDR3 loop: CASSPPGTGDLETQYF. CDR3 DNA sequence: TGTGCCAGCAGCCCCCCCGGGACAGGGGACTTGGAGACCCAGTACTTC. The chain links TRBV28 to TRBJ2-5; 10 nucleotides line up with TRBD1. This CDR3 has 16 amino acids. Germline V gene lookup returns CDR1 MDHEN and CDR2 SYDVKM. The V and J ends lost 6 bases and 5 bases, in that order; junction bases with no gene match: 12.

The CDR3 DNA is TGCAGTGCTAGGGGACTAGCGGGGGGAGGCGCCTACAATGAGCAGTTCTTC. Translation gives CSARGLAGGGAYNEQFF. V gene TRBV20-1 combines with J gene TRBJ2-1; TRBD2 aligns across 15 bases. Germline V gene lookup returns CDR1 DFQATT and CDR2 SNEGSKA (reference sequence). This CDR3 is built from 17 residues. With 3 bases clipped from V and 2 bases from J, the junction kept 5 bases outside the gene matches.

Only a few counts were recorded for this clonotype. The rearrangement links TRBV4-1 to TRBJ1-3; tentatively, D is TRBD1 (5 bases). Trimming removed 0 bases at V and 2 bases at J, with 14 bases between. The CDR3 is 17 residues long. Germline CDR1 is MGHRA and CDR2 is YSYEKL. The CDR3, as DNA: TGCGCCAGCAGCCAAGATAGTCCCGGGACTACTGGAAACACCATATATTTT. This encodes CASSQDSPGTTGNTIYF.

Only a few counts were recorded for this clonotype. The rearrangement joins TRBV5-6 to TRBJ2-2; D is unresolved. From germline, CDR1 is SGHDT and CDR2 YYEEEE. Trimming stripped 6 bases from V and 5 bases from J, with 14 bases between. This CDR3 is built from 14 residues. CDR3 protein: CASTFGVSTGELFF. DNA for the CDR3: TGTGCCAGCACCTTCGGTGTTTCTACCGGGGAGCTGTTTTTT. Full variable domain (missing parts from reference TRBV5-6 and TRBJ2-2): DAGVTQSPTHLIKTRGQQVTLRCSPKSGHDTVSWYQQALGQGPQFIFQYYEEEERQRGNFPDRFSGHQFPNYSSELNVNALLLGDSALYLCASTFGVSTGELFFGEGSRLTVL.

The J gene is TRBJ2-5, the V gene TRBV11-3; 15 bases agree with TRBD2. The J segment lost 5 bases and the V segment lost 5 bases, leaving 6 bases of the junction unmatched. This CDR3 has 16 residues. Germline V lookup: CDR1 SGHNT, CDR2 YENEEA. The CDR3 sequence is CASSRTGTSGGETQYF. The DNA of the CDR3 is TGTGCCAGCAGCCGAACCGGGACTAGCGGGGGGGAGACCCAGTACTTC.

This clonotype was picked up many times. This chain joins TRBV5-4 and TRBJ2-1, with TRBD2 matching 14 bases. The V segment lost 4 bases and the J segment 0 bases; nucleotides outside the gene matches: 6. Germline loops: CDR1 SGHNT, CDR2 YYREEE (reference sequence). The CDR3 is made up of 18 amino acids. CDR3 sequence reads: CASSPTSGGAHSYNEQFF. The CDR3 bases are TGTGCCAGCAGCCCGACTAGCGGGGGGGCCCACTCCTACAATGAGCAGTTCTTC.

In its sample, this clonotype was seen a few times. The V gene is TRBV5-5, the J gene TRBJ2-7, with a possible D match to TRBD1 (5 bases). Germline V gene lookup returns CDR1 SGHKS and CDR2 YYEKEE (reference sequence). Between the trimmed V and J ends, which lost 4 bases and 4 bases, there was a span of 15 bases. This CDR3 has 14 amino acids. CDR3 amino acids: CASSPPGFGYEQYF. The CDR3 nucleotides are TGTGCCAGCAGCCCGCCAGGGTTTGGATACGAGCAGTACTTC.

This clonotype has just a few counts. The chain links TRBV5-1 to TRBJ1-1; 9 nucleotides align to TRBD1. CDR1 SGHRS and CDR2 YFSETQ come from the germline V gene. The CDR3 sequence is 14 residues long. The trim removed 4 bases at V and 4 bases at J, leaving 5 bases unmatched. The CDR3 nucleotides are TGCGCCAGCAGCATAGGACAGGGGCCCACTGAAGCTTTCTTT. Its translation: CASSIGQGPTEAFF.

This clonotype was observed a few times. This chain uses TRBV6-5 with TRBJ2-1; 11 bases line up with TRBD1. V gave up 0 bases and J gave up 6 bases; unmatched junction bases: 4. CDR1 and CDR2 from the germline V gene are MNHEY and SVGAGI. The CDR3 consists of 16 residues. The CDR3 loop is CASSYSVGTGGNEQFF. In nucleotides, the CDR3 is TGTGCCAGCAGTTACTCGGTGGGGACAGGGGGCAATGAGCAGTTCTTC.

This clonotype was counted many times. The chain joins TRBV4-1 to TRBJ1-5; tentatively, D is TRBD1 (6 bases). V was cut by 4 bases and J by 5 bases, with 12 bases left in between. Germline lookup yields CDR1 MGHRA and CDR2 YSYEKL. The CDR3 is 14 amino acids. The CDR3 loop reads CASSRSGDYQPQHF. DNA of the CDR3: TGCGCCAGCAGCCGATCAGGGGATTATCAGCCCCAGCATTTT.